Each of the 24 T cell receptor beta chains below was sequenced from the same sample in a study of T cell repertoires in ileal Crohn's disease. The table came from immunoSEQ multiplex PCR; TCRdb's copy has only in-frame clones and leaves some out. The top ten hold 11% of the sample, which has several thousand clones, 70% to 90% seen once. Time point defined: inflamed ileum from the surgical specimen. The specimen was ileal tissue. The receptors shown here come from an adult with Crohn's disease.

The genes are TRBV18 and TRBJ2-7; D gene uncertain. This CDR3 has 15 amino acids. With 3 bases removed from V and 1 base from J, the gap between germline ends came to 13 bases. CDR1 KGHSH and CDR2 LQKENI come from the germline V gene. The CDR3 DNA reads as TGTGCCAGCTCACCGGTAGGAGAAGGGTCCTACGAGCAGTACTTC. Translated: CASSPVGEGSYEQYF. The full variable domain, rest sourced from reference TRBV18 and TRBJ2-7, is NAGVMQNPRHLVRRRGQEARLRCSPMKGHSHVYWYRQLPEEGLKFMVYLQKENIIDESGMPKERFSAEFPKEGPSILRIQQVVRGDSAAYFCASSPVGEGSYEQYFGPGTRLTVT.

The V gene is TRBV7-9, the J gene TRBJ2-7; 10 nucleotides align to TRBD1. Trimming removed 2 bases from V and 5 bases from J; junction bases left unmatched: 3. Germline CDR1 SEHNR, CDR2 FQNEAQ (reference sequence). The CDR3 totals 14 residues. The CDR3 DNA reads TGTGCCAGCAGCTTAACCGGGACAGGGGACGAGCAGTACTTC. Protein sequence: CASSLTGTGDEQYF.

The chain uses TRBV5-6 and TRBJ1-5; D perhaps matches TRBD1 (6 bases). This CDR3 is 18 amino acids long. V lost 4 bases and J 0 bases, leaving 20 bases between the germline ends. Germline lookup yields CDR1 SGHDT and CDR2 YYEEEE. This chain's CDR3 is CASSRRLRDTNSNQPQHF. CDR3 sequence (DNA): TGTGCCAGCAGCCGCAGACTACGGGACACCAATAGCAATCAGCCCCAGCATTTT.

V gene TRBV5-1 combines with J gene TRBJ1-3; no firm D call. The CDR3 contains 12 residues. Germline assignment: CDR1 SGHRS and CDR2 YFSETQ. With 0 bases removed from V and 3 bases from J, the gap between germline ends came to 1 base. The CDR3 sequence: CASSLDGNTIYF. CDR3 DNA sequence: TGCGCCAGCAGCTTGGATGGAAACACCATATATTTT.

The V and J genes are TRBV9 and TRBJ2-7, with 8 nucleotides matching TRBD2. The CDR3 has 15 amino acids. Per germline, CDR1 SGDLS and CDR2 YYNGEE. Germline trimming cut 4 bases from V and 0 bases from J; bases unmatched to any gene: 6. The CDR3 sequence is CASSPFSGSSYEQYF. In nucleotides, the CDR3 is TGTGCCAGCAGCCCATTCAGCGGGAGCTCCTACGAGCAGTACTTC.

The chain combines TRBV7-9 with TRBJ2-5, with D uncertain. Germline V CDR1 and CDR2: SEHNR, FQNEAQ (reference sequence). The CDR3 runs 13 residues. The V and J ends lost 1 base and 5 bases respectively, with 8 bases between them. CDR3 sequence (DNA): TGTGCCAGCAGCTTAGAGGCTAGTGAGACCCAGTACTTC. Translating it yields CASSLEASETQYF.

The J gene is TRBJ1-2, the V gene TRBV2; unclear D gene. Germline V gene data show CDR1 as SNHLY and CDR2 as FYNNEI. The CDR3 has 13 residues. V lost 3 bases and J lost 4, with 9 bases in between. The CDR3 nucleotides read TGTGCCAGCAGTGACGGTTGGCCCTATGGCTACACCTTC. Translated, it gives CASSDGWPYGYTF.

This rearrangement joins TRBV7-9 to TRBJ2-2, with 10 positions matching TRBD1. Germline V gene sequence: CDR1 SEHNR, CDR2 FQNEAQ (reference sequence). With 5 bases clipped from V and 5 bases from J, the junction kept 8 bases outside the gene matches. This CDR3 has 16 residues. The CDR3 region is CASSLWTGGRTGELFF. DNA of the CDR3: TGTGCCAGCAGCCTATGGACAGGGGGACGAACCGGGGAGCTGTTTTTT.

The V gene is TRBV25-1, the J gene TRBJ2-1; D ambiguous. The V end lost 4 bases, the J end lost 7 bases, and 8 bases lay between the germline ends. Looked up from germline, CDR1 is MGHDK and CDR2 is SYGVNS. The CDR3 is made up of 12 amino acids. The CDR3 coding sequence is TGTGCCAGCAGTGGAGGCGTTAATGAGCAGTTCTTC. This sequence encodes CASSGGVNEQFF. Using reference TRBV25-1 and TRBJ2-1 for the parts outside the CDR3, the full variable domain is EADIYQTPRYLVIGTGKKITLECSQTMGHDKMYWYQQDPGMELHLIHYSYGVNSTEKGDLSSESTVSRIRTEHFPLTLESARPSHTSQYLCASSGGVNEQFFGPGTRLTVL.

Details on this clone: The same CDR3 can be traced to other DNA sequences in this sample. The CDR3 loop reads CASRGRPEAFF. CDR3 nucleotides: TGTGCCAGCAGGGGGAGGCCTGAAGCTTTCTTT. The chain recombines TRBV28 with TRBJ1-1; no firm D call. This CDR3 has 11 amino acids. Per germline, CDR1 MDHEN and CDR2 SYDVKM. V was cut by 6 bases and J by 6 bases, with 8 bases left in between.

The chain employs TRBV5-1 and TRBJ1-1; D might be TRBD1 (5 bases). The V gene lost 4 bases and the J gene lost 1 base, with 11 bases spanning the gap. The CDR3 consists of 14 residues. The germline CDR1 and CDR2 sequences are SGHRS and YFSETQ. In DNA form, the CDR3 reads TGCGCCAGCAGCCCAGCGGGGCCGAACACTGAAGCTTTCTTT. Translating gives CASSPAGPNTEAFF.

The table lists this clone with a few counts. The chain combines TRBV18 with TRBJ2-7; D might be TRBD2 (5 bases). The CDR3 consists of 11 residues. Trimming pared 8 bases from V and 3 bases from J, leaving 8 bases between. Germline V lookup: CDR1 KGHSH, CDR2 LQKENI. The CDR3 region is CASRGYYEQYF. The CDR3 nucleotides are TGTGCCAGCCGCGGGTACTACGAGCAGTACTTC.

The V gene is TRBV5-1, the J gene TRBJ2-7; 7 bases map to TRBD1. Looked up from germline, CDR1 is SGHRS and CDR2 is YFSETQ. The junction had 9 bases not matched to a gene; V was cut back by 7 bases and J by 2 bases. The CDR3 is 14 residues long. This chain's CDR3 is CASRPQGETYEQYF. CDR3 sequence (DNA): TGCGCCAGCCGACCCCAGGGGGAGACCTACGAGCAGTACTTC.

As concerns this clone: The junction departs from germline at one end; a sequencing error may be responsible. The rearrangement uses TRBV30 and TRBJ2-2; 7 nucleotides align to TRBD2. Germline lookup yields CDR1 GTSNPN and CDR2 SVGIG (reference sequence). The CDR3 totals 14 residues. The CDR3 sequence is CAGRDWSFTGELFF. The CDR3, as DNA: TGTGCCGGGAGGGACTGGAGTTTCACCGGGGAGCTGTTTTTT.

This clone was seen once. The chain uses TRBV2 and TRBJ2-1; TRBD1 matches 7 bases. Germline CDR1 and CDR2: SNHLY and FYNNEI. The CDR3 runs to 16 residues. The junction had 8 bases not matched to a gene; V was cut back by 5 bases and J by 1 base. CDR3 nucleotide sequence: TGTGCCAGCAGTTACCTTAGCAGGGGGTCCTACAATGAGCAGTTCTTC. Protein: CASSYLSRGSYNEQFF.

In DNA form, the CDR3 reads TGTGCCAGCAGCTCACCAGCCGGGACAGGGGACTATGGCTACACCTTC. Its translation is CASSSPAGTGDYGYTF. The chain carries TRBV11-2 and TRBJ1-2; the match to TRBD1 covers 10 bases. The ends lost 4 bases at V and 3 bases at J; junction bases unmatched: 8. This CDR3 is 16 amino acids long. CDR1 is SGHAT and CDR2 is FQNNGV in the germline V gene.

This clone is a singleton in its sample. The V call is TRBV27, the J call TRBJ2-1; no clear D gene. V shed 2 bases and J shed 5 bases, with 10 bases lying between them. Per the germline V gene, CDR1 is MNHEY and CDR2 is SMNVEV (reference sequence). The CDR3 runs 14 residues. CDR3 region: CASSLRAVNNEQFF. In DNA form, the CDR3 reads TGTGCCAGCAGTTTAAGGGCGGTCAACAATGAGCAGTTCTTC.

The rearrangement uses TRBV2 and TRBJ1-1, with D unclear. Trimming took off 6 bases at V and 4 bases at J, with 15 bases between the two ends. CDR3 size: 14 residues. Germline assignment: CDR1 SNHLY and CDR2 FYNNEI. CDR3 sequence reads: CASSPEAGGTEAFF. CDR3 coding DNA: TGTGCCAGCAGCCCCGAGGCCGGAGGCACTGAAGCTTTCTTT. Filled out from reference TRBV2 and TRBJ1-1, the complete variable domain reads EPEVTQTPSHQVTQMGQEVILRCVPISNHLYFYWYRQILGQKVEFLVSFYNNEISEKSEIFDDQFSVERPDGSNFTLKIRSTKLEDSAMYFCASSPEAGGTEAFFGQGTRLTVV.

This clone has only one observation. This chain uses TRBV7-6 with TRBJ2-3, with 10 nucleotides matching TRBD2. The junction had 9 bases not matched to a gene; V was cut back by 1 base and J by 5 bases. CDR3 length: 17 residues. Germline V CDR1 and CDR2: SGHVS, FNYEAQ. CDR3 in DNA: TGTGCCAGCAGCTTAGGTGCTAGCGGGGGCGTTGGAGATACGCAGTATTTT. This translates into CASSLGASGGVGDTQYF.

CDR3 loop: CASSPQGYGYTF. The CDR3, as DNA: TGTGCCAGCAGCCCCCAGGGGTATGGCTACACCTTC. The chain uses TRBV7-2 and TRBJ1-2, with D perhaps matching TRBD1 (6 bases). From germline, CDR1 is SGHTA and CDR2 FQGNSA. The CDR3 sequence is 12 residues long. Trimming removed 5 bases from V and 5 bases from J, with 9 bases in between.

This chain joins TRBV7-2 and TRBJ1-1; maybe TRBD1 (5 bases). The CDR3 length is 16 residues. Germline V gene lookup returns CDR1 SGHTA and CDR2 FQGNSA. Trimming took 5 bases from V and 4 from J, leaving 20 bases between them. The DNA of the CDR3 is TGTGCCAGCAGCCCTCAGGGAGGGGAAGTTATCACTGAAGCTTTCTTT. Its protein is CASSPQGGEVITEAFF.

On this clone itself: At the DNA level, this CDR3 is encoded by other sequences in the same sample as well. The CDR3 nucleotides are TGTGCCAGCAGCCCCTTGACAGGGACAGATACGCAGTATTTT. It translates to CASSPLTGTDTQYF. The V and J genes are TRBV14 and TRBJ2-3; the match to TRBD1 covers 7 bases. The CDR3 is 14 residues long. Per the germline V gene, CDR1 is SGHDN and CDR2 is FVKESK. Trimming at V came to 4 bases and at J to 3 bases, leaving 4 bases not matched to a gene.

The chain recombines TRBV28 with TRBJ1-4; 7 nucleotides align to TRBD1. The CDR3 loop spans 14 amino acids. Germline V gene data show CDR1 as MDHEN and CDR2 as SYDVKM. With 7 bases clipped from V and 7 bases from J, the junction kept 9 bases outside the gene matches. The CDR3 DNA reads as TGTGCCAGCAAACTACAGGGGAGAGGTGAAAAACTGTTTTTT. Translated, it gives CASKLQGRGEKLFF.

The chain couples TRBV28 to TRBJ2-2; D possibly uses TRBD1 or TRBD2 (5 bases each). This CDR3 has 16 residues. Trimming took off 5 bases at V and 4 bases at J, with 17 bases between the two ends. Germline CDR1 reads MDHEN; CDR2 reads SYDVKM. CDR3 bases: TGTGCCAGCAGTGCCCCTGTAGGGGCGGGCACCGGGGAGCTGTTTTTT. Protein product: CASSAPVGAGTGELFF.